This TCR beta chain is from a study of CD8 T cells in ankylosing spondylitis. This clonotype has only a few counts. Its target is unknown. Scientists made TCR beta libraries using quantitative 5'-RACE with molecular barcodes. TCRdb analysed the 5' RACE reads with MiXCR anew, one entry per CDR3 protein. The table includes 670,000 or so distinct CDR3 sequences, roughly 19% detected once. Notes on the study in general: What appeared characteristic of ankylosing spondylitis blood was a TCR beta motif of 7 or 8 highly homologous variants. The study looked at matched synovial fluid samples from ankylosing spondylitis patients. Disease-linked clones were reported to be significantly enriched there. Relatively rare in peripheral blood, disease-linked clones were also CD8+.

The TCR was taken from a male donor with ankylosing spondylitis. Sequencing was performed on blood, either unsorted or a sorted T cell fraction (not recorded which).

The CDR3 bases are TGTGCCAGCAGCGTAGGCGGGGGTTTGGGACCAGATACGCAGTATTTT. Protein product: CASSVGGGLGPDTQYF. The rearrangement joins TRBV9 to TRBJ2-3; TRBD2 aligns across 7 bases. After removal of 0 bases from V and 4 bases from J, the junction contained 8 bases not matched to a gene. The CDR3 is made up of 16 amino acids. Germline lookup yields CDR1 SGDLS and CDR2 YYNGEE.